These 18 T cell receptor beta chains originate from one sample sequenced in a study of vaccination effects on CD4 cells after COVID-19. The antigens these receptors bind are not known. Culture lasted over 9 days before CD4+ T cell isolation. Data came from immunoSEQ multiplex PCR; TCRdb stores just in-frame clones and leaves some out. The data show under 50,000 clones, approximately 74% seen once. Sequenced material: CD4+ T cells from PBMCs cultured without peptide, taken before COVID-19 vaccination. The receptors shown here come from a human donor who had a prior SARS-CoV-2 infection.

This chain uses TRBV16 with TRBJ2-7; 8 bases map to TRBD1. The CDR3 sequence is 16 residues long. The junction had 7 bases not matched to a gene; V was cut back by 1 base and J by 2 bases. Germline-derived CDR1 and CDR2 are KGHSY and FQNENV. The CDR3 DNA sequence: TGTGCCAGCAGCCAATACCGACAGGGGCAGACCTACGAGCAGTACTTC. Encoded protein: CASSQYRQGQTYEQYF.

The gene calls are TRBV7-8 and TRBJ2-2; D unresolved. Trimming cost V 6 bases and J 0 bases, with 8 bases left between them. Germline CDR1 and CDR2: SGHVS and FQNEAQ. This CDR3 is 14 amino acids long. CDR3 DNA sequence: TGTGCCAGCAGAAGGAGAACGAACACCGGGGAGCTGTTTTTT. It specifies CASRRRTNTGELFF.

The chain joins TRBV6-4 to TRBJ2-7; D possibly uses TRBD1 or TRBD2 (5 bases each). CDR3 length: 13 amino acids. The germline V gene has CDR1 MRHNA and CDR2 SNTAGT. Trimming cost V 4 bases and J 3 bases, with 10 bases left between them. The CDR3 spells CASSAGPGYEQYF. CDR3 in DNA: TGTGCCAGCAGTGCGGGACCAGGCTACGAGCAGTACTTC.

The chain recombines TRBV6-1 with TRBJ1-2; no clear D gene. The CDR3 contains 13 residues. Germline CDR1 MNHNS, CDR2 SASEGT. Trimming cost V 2 bases and J 5 bases, with 9 bases left between them. The CDR3, as DNA: TGTGCCAGCAGTGAAAGTCAGCATTATGGCTACACCTTC. Its translation: CASSESQHYGYTF.

The rearrangement uses TRBV10-3 and TRBJ2-1; D remains ambiguous. This CDR3 region has 15 residues. Germline loops: CDR1 ENHRY, CDR2 SYGVKD. Trimming left V 0 bases short and J 8 bases short, with 14 bases between. CDR3: CAISESLVSAHEQFF. The CDR3 DNA reads as TGTGCCATCAGTGAGTCCCTAGTTTCGGCCCATGAGCAGTTCTTC.

The V gene is TRBV7-3, the J gene TRBJ2-6; D is undetermined. CDR1 SGHTA and CDR2 FQGTGA come from the germline V gene. This CDR3 region has 15 residues. V was trimmed by 2 bases and J by 1 base, leaving 6 bases between them. For the CDR3, the DNA is TGTGCCAGCAGCTTATTTGTATCTGGGGCCAACGTCCTGACTTTC. The encoded protein is CASSLFVSGANVLTF.

The chain combines TRBV5-1 with TRBJ2-5; D gene unclear. The germline V and J ends were trimmed by 2 bases and 1 base, with 6 bases remaining between them. The CDR3 spans 13 residues. Germline V gene lookup returns CDR1 SGHRS and CDR2 YFSETQ. CDR3 nucleotide sequence: TGCGCCAGCAGCTTCAACACCCAAGAGACCCAGTACTTC. Translation: CASSFNTQETQYF.

The chain links TRBV29-1 to TRBJ1-2; D gene ambiguous. CDR1 is SQVTM, CDR2 ANQGSEA, per germline. The CDR3 is 12 amino acids. The V end lost 7 bases, the J end lost 2 bases, and 11 bases lay between the germline ends. The CDR3 protein is CSADGENYGYTF. DNA of the CDR3: TGCAGCGCGGACGGCGAAAACTATGGCTACACCTTC.

V and J are TRBV5-8 and TRBJ2-7; TRBD1 matches at 7 bases. The V and J ends lost 5 bases and 3 bases, in that order; junction bases with no gene match: 5. The CDR3 loop spans 13 amino acids. CDR1 SGHTS and CDR2 YDEGEE come from the germline V gene. The DNA for the CDR3 is TGTGCCAGCAGTTTCCGGGACAGCTACGAGCAGTACTTC. This encodes CASSFRDSYEQYF. The whole variable domain, filled in from reference TRBV5-8 and TRBJ2-7, reads EAGVTQSPTHLIKTRGQQATLRCSPISGHTSVYWYQQALGLGLQFLLWYDEGEERNRGNFPPRFSGRQFPNYSSELNVNALELEDSALYLCASSFRDSYEQYFGPGTRLTVT.

This chain uses TRBV5-1 with TRBJ2-3; the D call may be TRBD1 or TRBD2 (5 bases each). Per the germline V gene, CDR1 is SGHRS and CDR2 is YFSETQ. The length of the CDR3 is 15 residues. V was shortened by 1 base and J by 6 bases, with 15 bases between the two germline ends. CDR3 region: CASSLIDRDPDTQYF. Here the CDR3 DNA reads TGCGCCAGCAGCTTGATAGACCGGGACCCCGATACGCAGTATTTT. The full variable domain, its missing parts supplied by reference TRBV5-1 and TRBJ2-3, is KAGVTQTPRYLIKTRGQQVTLSCSPISGHRSVSWYQQTPGQGLQFLFEYFSETQRNKGNFPGRFSGRQFSNSRSEMNVSTLELGDSALYLCASSLIDRDPDTQYFGPGTRLTVL.

This chain links TRBV7-6 with TRBJ2-2, with D possibly being TRBD2 (7 bases). The V end was cut by 5 bases, the J end by 5 bases, with 18 bases between. The germline V gene has CDR1 SGHVS and CDR2 FNYEAQ. This CDR3 is built from 16 residues. The CDR3 here is CASSPRGGVLTGELFF. CDR3 sequence (DNA): TGTGCCAGCAGCCCCAGGGGAGGGGTCCTGACCGGGGAGCTGTTTTTT. Using reference TRBV7-6 and TRBJ2-2 for the parts outside the CDR3, the full variable domain is GAGVSQSPRYKVTKRGQDVALRCDPISGHVSLYWYRQALGQGPEFLTYFNYEAQQDKSGLPNDRFSAERPEGSISTLTIQRTEQRDSAMYRCASSPRGGVLTGELFFGEGSRLTVL.

The CDR3 DNA reads as TGTGCCAGCAGCTTAAAAACAGGGGGGTGGGCAGATACGCAGTATTTT. It yields the protein CASSLKTGGWADTQYF. This chain joins TRBV7-2 and TRBJ2-3; TRBD1 agrees at 8 bases. Looked up from germline, CDR1 is SGHTA and CDR2 is FQGNSA. With V trimmed by 2 bases and J by 4 bases, 8 bases remained unmatched. The CDR3 contains 16 residues.

In this sample, this clone turned up a few times. The V call is TRBV7-9, the J call TRBJ2-1; 7 positions match TRBD1. V dropped 5 bases and J dropped 7; count of bases not matched to a gene: 8. Germline CDR1 reads SEHNR; CDR2 reads FQNEAQ (reference sequence). The CDR3 runs 14 residues. The CDR3 nucleotides are TGTGCCAGCAGCCTGACGGGCAGGGGGAATGAGCAGTTCTTC. Residues: CASSLTGRGNEQFF.

The chain links TRBV19 to TRBJ1-2, with D possibly TRBD1 on 5 matching bases. The length of the CDR3 is 15 residues. The germline CDR1 and CDR2 sequences are LNHDA and SQIVND (reference sequence). Trimming pared 2 bases from V and 0 bases from J, leaving 10 bases between. This CDR3 is CASSIYRGTNYGYTF. The DNA for the CDR3 is TGTGCCAGTAGTATATATAGGGGAACTAACTATGGCTACACCTTC.

This chain joins TRBV5-1 and TRBJ2-2; D is unresolved. CDR1 SGHRS and CDR2 YFSETQ come from the germline V gene. V was cut by 4 bases and J by 0 bases, with 13 bases left in between. The CDR3 is made up of 16 amino acids. The CDR3 loop is CASSLNLGANTGELFF. The DNA for the CDR3 is TGCGCCAGCAGCCTAAACTTGGGTGCGAACACCGGGGAGCTGTTTTTT.

This chain joins TRBV5-5 and TRBJ2-1, with 12 bases matching TRBD2. Trimming removed 0 bases from V and 2 bases from J; junction bases left unmatched: 6. CDR1 SGHKS and CDR2 YYEKEE come from the germline V gene (reference sequence). The CDR3 extends over 18 amino acids. CDR3 nucleotides: TGTGCCAGCAGCTTGGGACTAGCGGGAGTCCTAACCTACAATGAGCAGTTCTTC. Protein product: CASSLGLAGVLTYNEQFF.

This clone showed up just a few times. This chain joins TRBV9 and TRBJ2-1; 13 positions agree with TRBD2. V shed 1 base, J shed 6 bases, and the junction held 13 bases outside the gene matches. Germline values: CDR1 SGDLS, CDR2 YYNGEE. The CDR3 contains 19 residues. This chain's CDR3 is CASSVTGLAGAPEGNEQFF. The CDR3 DNA reads TGTGCCAGCAGCGTAACTGGACTAGCGGGAGCGCCGGAAGGCAATGAGCAGTTCTTC.

The chain has TRBV7-2 and TRBJ2-7, with D tentatively TRBD1 (5 bases). Trimming took 2 bases from V and 2 from J, leaving 13 bases between them. CDR3 size: 15 residues. CDR1 is SGHTA, CDR2 FQGNSA, per germline. CDR3 nucleotides: TGTGCCAGCAGCTTAAGTCCCTCGACAGCCTACGAGCAGTACTTC. Amino acids: CASSLSPSTAYEQYF.